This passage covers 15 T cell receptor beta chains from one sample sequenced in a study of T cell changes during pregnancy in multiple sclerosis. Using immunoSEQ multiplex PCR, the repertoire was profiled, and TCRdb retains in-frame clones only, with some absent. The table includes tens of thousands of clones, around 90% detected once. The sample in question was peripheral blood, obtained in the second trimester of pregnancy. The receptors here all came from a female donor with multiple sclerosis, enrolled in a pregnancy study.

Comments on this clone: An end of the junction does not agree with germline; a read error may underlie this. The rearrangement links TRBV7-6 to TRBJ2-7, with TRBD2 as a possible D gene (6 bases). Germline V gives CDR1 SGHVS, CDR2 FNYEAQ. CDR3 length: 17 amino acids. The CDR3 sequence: CASSLVLGGTGHPHSDF. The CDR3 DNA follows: TGTGCCAGCAGCTTAGTTCTGGGAGGAACCGGACACCCCCACAGTGACTTC.

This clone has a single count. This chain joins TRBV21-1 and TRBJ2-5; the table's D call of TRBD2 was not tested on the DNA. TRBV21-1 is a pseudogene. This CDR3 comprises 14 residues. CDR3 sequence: CASSKGTYQETQYF. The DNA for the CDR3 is TGTGCCAGCAGCAAAGGGACTTACCAAGAGACCCAGTACTTC.

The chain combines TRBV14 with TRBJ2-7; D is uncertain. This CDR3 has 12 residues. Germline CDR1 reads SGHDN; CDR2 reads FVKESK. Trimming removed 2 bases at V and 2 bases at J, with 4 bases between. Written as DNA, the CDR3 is TGTGCCAGCAGCCAACTACCCTACGAGCAGTACTTC. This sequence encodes CASSQLPYEQYF.

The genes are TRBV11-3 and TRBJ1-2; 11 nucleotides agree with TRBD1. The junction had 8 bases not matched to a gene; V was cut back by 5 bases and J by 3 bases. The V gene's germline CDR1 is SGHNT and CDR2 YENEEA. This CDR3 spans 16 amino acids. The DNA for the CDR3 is TGTGCCAGCAGCCCGTCCCCGGGACAGGGGGACTATGGCTACACCTTC. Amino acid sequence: CASSPSPGQGDYGYTF.

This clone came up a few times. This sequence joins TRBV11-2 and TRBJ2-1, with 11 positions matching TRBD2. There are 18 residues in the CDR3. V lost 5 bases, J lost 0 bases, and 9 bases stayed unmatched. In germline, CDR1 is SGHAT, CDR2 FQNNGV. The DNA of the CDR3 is TGTGCCAGCAGCCCTCTAGCGGGGGGCACAAGCTCCTACAATGAGCAGTTCTTC. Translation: CASSPLAGGTSSYNEQFF.

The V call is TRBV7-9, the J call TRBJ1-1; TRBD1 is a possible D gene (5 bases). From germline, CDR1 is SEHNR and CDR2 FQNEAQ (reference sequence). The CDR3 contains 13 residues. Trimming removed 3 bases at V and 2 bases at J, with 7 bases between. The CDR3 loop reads CASSFQGNTEAFF. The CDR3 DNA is TGTGCCAGCAGCTTTCAGGGAAACACTGAAGCTTTCTTT.

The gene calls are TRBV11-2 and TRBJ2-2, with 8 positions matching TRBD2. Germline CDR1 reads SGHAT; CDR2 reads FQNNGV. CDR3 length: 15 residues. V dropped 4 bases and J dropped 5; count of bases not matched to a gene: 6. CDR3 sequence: CASSSISGRTGELFF. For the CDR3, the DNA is TGTGCCAGCAGCTCTATAAGCGGGAGAACCGGGGAGCTGTTTTTT.

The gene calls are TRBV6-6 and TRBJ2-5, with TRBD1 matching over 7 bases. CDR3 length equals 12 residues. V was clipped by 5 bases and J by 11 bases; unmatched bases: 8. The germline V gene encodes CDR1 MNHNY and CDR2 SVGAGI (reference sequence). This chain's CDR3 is CASSETGLLQYF. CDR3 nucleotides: TGTGCCAGCAGTGAGACAGGGCTTCTACAGTACTTC.

The CDR3 DNA sequence: TGCGCCAGCAGCACAAACAGGGATACGCAGTATTTT. Encoded protein: CASSTNRDTQYF. The rearrangement links TRBV5-1 to TRBJ2-3, with a possible D match to TRBD1 (5 bases). Between the trimmed V and J ends, which lost 4 bases and 6 bases, there was a span of 9 bases. Germline V gives CDR1 SGHRS, CDR2 YFSETQ. The CDR3 totals 12 residues.

CDR3 in DNA: TGCGCCAGCAGCTATGACCCGGGGGGAGAGACCCAGTACTTC. Protein product: CASSYDPGGETQYF. The rearrangement uses TRBV5-1 and TRBJ2-5; 7 bases are shared with TRBD2. V was clipped by 3 bases and J by 4 bases; unmatched bases: 6. The V gene's germline CDR1 is SGHRS and CDR2 YFSETQ. The CDR3 is made up of 14 amino acids.

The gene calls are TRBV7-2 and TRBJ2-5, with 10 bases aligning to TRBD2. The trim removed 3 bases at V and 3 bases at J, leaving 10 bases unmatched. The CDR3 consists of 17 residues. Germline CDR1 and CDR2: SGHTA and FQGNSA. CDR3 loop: CASSLRTSGGAKETQYF. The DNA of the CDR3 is TGTGCCAGCAGCTTGAGGACTAGCGGTGGGGCAAAAGAGACCCAGTACTTC.

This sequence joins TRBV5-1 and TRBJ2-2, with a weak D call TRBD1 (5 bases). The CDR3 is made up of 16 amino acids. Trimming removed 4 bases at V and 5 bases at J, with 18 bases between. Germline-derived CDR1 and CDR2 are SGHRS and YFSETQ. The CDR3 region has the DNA TGCGCCAGCAGCGTAGGACACCAAGCGAGTACCGGGGAGCTGTTTTTT. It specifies CASSVGHQASTGELFF.

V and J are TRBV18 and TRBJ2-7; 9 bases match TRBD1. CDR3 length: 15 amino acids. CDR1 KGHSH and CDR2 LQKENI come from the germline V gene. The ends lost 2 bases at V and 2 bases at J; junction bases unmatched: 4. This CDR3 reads CASSPTGGPPYEQYF. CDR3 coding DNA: TGTGCCAGCTCACCAACAGGGGGCCCTCCCTACGAGCAGTACTTC.

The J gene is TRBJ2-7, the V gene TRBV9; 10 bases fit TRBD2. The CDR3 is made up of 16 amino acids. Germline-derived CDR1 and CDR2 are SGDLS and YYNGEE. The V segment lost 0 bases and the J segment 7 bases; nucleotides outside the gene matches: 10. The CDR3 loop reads CASSVVPSGSLGEQYF. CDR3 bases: TGTGCCAGCAGCGTAGTCCCTAGCGGGAGCCTAGGGGAGCAGTACTTC.

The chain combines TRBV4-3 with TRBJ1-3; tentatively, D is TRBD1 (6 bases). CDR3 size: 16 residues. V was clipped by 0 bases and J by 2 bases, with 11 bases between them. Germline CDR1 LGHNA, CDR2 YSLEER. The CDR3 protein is CASSQDSRGAGNTIYF. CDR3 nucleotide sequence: TGCGCCAGCAGCCAAGATAGCAGGGGAGCTGGAAACACCATATATTTT.